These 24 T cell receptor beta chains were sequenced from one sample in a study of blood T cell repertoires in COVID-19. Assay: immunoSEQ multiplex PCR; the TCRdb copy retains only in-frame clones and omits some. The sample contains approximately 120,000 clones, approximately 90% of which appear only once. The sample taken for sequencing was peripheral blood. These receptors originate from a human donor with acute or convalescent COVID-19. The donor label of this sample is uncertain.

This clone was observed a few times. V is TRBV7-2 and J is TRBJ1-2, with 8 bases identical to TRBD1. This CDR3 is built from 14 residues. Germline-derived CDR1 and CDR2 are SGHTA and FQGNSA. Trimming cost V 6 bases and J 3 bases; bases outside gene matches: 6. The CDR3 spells CASSRDRSYYGYTF. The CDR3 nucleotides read TGTGCCAGCAGTCGGGACAGGTCCTACTATGGCTACACCTTC. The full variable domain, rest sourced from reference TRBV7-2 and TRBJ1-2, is GAGVSQSPSNKVTEKGKDVELRCDPISGHTALYWYRQSLGQGLEFLIYFQGNSAPDKSGLPSDRFSAERTGGSVSTLTIQRTQQEDSAVYLCASSRDRSYYGYTFGSGTRLTVV.

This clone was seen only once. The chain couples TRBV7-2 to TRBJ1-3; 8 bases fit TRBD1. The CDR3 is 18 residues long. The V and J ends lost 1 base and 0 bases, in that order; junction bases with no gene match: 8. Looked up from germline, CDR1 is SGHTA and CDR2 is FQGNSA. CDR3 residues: CASSLESWGTGSGNTIYF. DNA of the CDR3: TGTGCCAGCAGCTTAGAGTCGTGGGGGACAGGCTCTGGAAACACCATATATTTT.

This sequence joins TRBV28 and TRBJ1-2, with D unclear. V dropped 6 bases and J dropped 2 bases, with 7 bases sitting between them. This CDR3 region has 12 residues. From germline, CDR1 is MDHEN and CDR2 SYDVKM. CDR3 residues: CASSLRNYGYTF. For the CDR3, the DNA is TGTGCCAGCAGCCTTAGAAACTATGGCTACACCTTC.

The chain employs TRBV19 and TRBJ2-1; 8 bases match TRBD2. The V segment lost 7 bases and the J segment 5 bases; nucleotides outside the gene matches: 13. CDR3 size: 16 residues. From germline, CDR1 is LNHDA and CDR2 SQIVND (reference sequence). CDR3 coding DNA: TGTGCCAGTACCCCCCAGGGACTAGGGGACCACAATGAGCAGTTCTTC. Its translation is CASTPQGLGDHNEQFF.

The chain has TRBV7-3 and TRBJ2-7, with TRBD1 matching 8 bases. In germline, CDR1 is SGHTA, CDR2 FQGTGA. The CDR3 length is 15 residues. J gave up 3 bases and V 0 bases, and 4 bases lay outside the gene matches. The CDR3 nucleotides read TGTGCCAGCAGCTTAACCGGGACAGGTCTCTACGAGCAGTACTTC. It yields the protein CASSLTGTGLYEQYF.

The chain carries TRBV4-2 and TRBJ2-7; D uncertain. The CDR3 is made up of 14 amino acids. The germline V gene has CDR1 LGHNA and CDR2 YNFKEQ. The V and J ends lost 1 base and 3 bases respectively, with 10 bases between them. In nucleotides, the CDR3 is TGTGCCAGCAGCCAAGGAGAAGCGTACTACGAGCAGTACTTC. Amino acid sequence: CASSQGEAYYEQYF.

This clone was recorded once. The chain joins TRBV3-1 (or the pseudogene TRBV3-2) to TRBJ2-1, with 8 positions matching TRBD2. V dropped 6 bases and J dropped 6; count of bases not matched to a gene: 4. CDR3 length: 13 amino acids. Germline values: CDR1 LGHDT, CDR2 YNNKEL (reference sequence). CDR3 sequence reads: CASSQTSGNEQFF. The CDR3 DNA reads TGTGCCAGCAGTCAAACTAGCGGCAATGAGCAGTTCTTC.

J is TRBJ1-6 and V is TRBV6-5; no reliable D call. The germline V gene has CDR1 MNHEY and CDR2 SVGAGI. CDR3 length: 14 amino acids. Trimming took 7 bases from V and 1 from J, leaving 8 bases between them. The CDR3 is CASTFTSYNSPLHF. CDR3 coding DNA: TGTGCCAGCACTTTTACTTCCTATAATTCACCCCTCCACTTT.

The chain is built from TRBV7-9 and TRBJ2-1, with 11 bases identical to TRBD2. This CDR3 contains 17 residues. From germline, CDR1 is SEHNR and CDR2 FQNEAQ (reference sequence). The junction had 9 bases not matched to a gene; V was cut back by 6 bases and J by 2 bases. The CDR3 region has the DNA TGTGCCAGCAGACAGGCCGGGACTAGCGGAGCCTACAATGAGCAGTTCTTC. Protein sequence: CASRQAGTSGAYNEQFF.

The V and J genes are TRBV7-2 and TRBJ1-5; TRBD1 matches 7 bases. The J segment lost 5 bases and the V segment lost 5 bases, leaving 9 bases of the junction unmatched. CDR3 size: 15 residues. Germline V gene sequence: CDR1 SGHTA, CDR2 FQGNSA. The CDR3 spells CASSLNRGSDQPQHF. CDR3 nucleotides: TGTGCCAGCAGCCTGAACAGGGGCTCGGATCAGCCCCAGCATTTT.

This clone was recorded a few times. The CDR3 region is CASRRGPNTEAFF. The CDR3 nucleotides read TGTGCCAGCAGAAGGGGGCCGAACACTGAAGCTTTCTTT. The chain combines TRBV7-3 with TRBJ1-1; 7 nucleotides align to TRBD1. The CDR3 spans 13 residues. Trimming at V came to 6 bases and at J to 1 base, leaving 2 bases not matched to a gene. Germline CDR1 and CDR2: SGHTA and FQGTGA.

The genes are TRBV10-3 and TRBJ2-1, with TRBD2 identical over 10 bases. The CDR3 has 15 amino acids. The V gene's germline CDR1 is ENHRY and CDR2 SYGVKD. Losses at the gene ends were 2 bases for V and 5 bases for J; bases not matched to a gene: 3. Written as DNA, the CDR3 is TGTGCCATCAGTGAGGGACTAGCGGAAAACAATGAGCAGTTCTTC. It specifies CAISEGLAENNEQFF.

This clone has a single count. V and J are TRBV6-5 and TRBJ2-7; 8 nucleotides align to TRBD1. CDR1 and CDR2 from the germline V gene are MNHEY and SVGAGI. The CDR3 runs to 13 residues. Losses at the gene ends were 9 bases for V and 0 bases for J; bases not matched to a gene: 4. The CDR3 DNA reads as TGTGCCAGTAAGGGACAGGTCTCCTACGAGCAGTACTTC. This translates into CASKGQVSYEQYF.

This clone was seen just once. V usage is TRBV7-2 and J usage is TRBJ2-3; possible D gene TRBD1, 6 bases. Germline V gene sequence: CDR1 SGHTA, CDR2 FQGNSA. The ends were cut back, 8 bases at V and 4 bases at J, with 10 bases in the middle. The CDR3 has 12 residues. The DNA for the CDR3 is TGTGCCAGCGAGGGGGTGTCAGATACGCAGTATTTT. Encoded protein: CASEGVSDTQYF.

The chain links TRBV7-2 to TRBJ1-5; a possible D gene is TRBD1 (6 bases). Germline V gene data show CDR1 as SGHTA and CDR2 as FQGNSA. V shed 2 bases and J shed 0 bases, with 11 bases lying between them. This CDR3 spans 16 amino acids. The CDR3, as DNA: TGTGCCAGCAGCTTACGGGGGGGCGATAGCAATCAGCCCCAGCATTTT. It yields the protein CASSLRGGDSNQPQHF.

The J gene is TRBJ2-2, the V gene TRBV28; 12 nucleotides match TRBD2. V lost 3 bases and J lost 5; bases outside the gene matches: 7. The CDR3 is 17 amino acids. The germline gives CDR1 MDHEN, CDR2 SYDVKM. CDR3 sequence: CASSFLAGGPRTGELFF. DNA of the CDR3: TGTGCCAGCAGTTTTCTAGCGGGAGGGCCGCGGACCGGGGAGCTGTTTTTT.

The DNA of the CDR3 is TGTGCCAGCAGTGATTGGACAGCCGGACCCTACGAGCAGTACTTC. Protein: CASSDWTAGPYEQYF. This sequence joins TRBV6-1 and TRBJ2-7; a possible D gene is TRBD1 (6 bases). Trimming removed 3 bases at V and 2 bases at J, with 14 bases between. The CDR3 loop spans 15 amino acids. Per the germline V gene, CDR1 is MNHNS and CDR2 is SASEGT.

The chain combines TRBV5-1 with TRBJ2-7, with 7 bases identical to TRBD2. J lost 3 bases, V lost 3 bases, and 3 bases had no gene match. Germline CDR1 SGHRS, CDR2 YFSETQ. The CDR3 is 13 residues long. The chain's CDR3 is CASSSSSGYEQYF. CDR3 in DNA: TGCGCCAGCAGCTCATCTAGCGGCTACGAGCAGTACTTC.

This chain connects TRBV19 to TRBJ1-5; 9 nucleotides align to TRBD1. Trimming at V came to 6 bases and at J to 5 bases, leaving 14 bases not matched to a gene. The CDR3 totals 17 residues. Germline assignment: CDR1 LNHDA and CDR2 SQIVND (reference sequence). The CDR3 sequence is CASRFGTGRNMDQPQHF. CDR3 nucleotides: TGTGCCAGTAGATTCGGGACAGGGAGGAATATGGATCAGCCCCAGCATTTT. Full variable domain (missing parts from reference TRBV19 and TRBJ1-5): DGGITQSPKYLFRKEGQNVTLSCEQNLNHDAMYWYRQDPGQGLRLIYYSQIVNDFQKGDIAEGYSVSREKKESFPLTVTSAQKNPTAFYLCASRFGTGRNMDQPQHFGDGTRLSIL.

The CDR3, as DNA: TGTGCCAGCAGCGGGACAGGGTTGACCCAGTACTTC. Translation gives CASSGTGLTQYF. V and J are TRBV9 and TRBJ2-5, with 8 positions matching TRBD1. Germline CDR1 and CDR2: SGDLS and YYNGEE. The CDR3 covers 12 residues. Trimming removed 3 bases from V and 7 bases from J; junction bases left unmatched: 2.

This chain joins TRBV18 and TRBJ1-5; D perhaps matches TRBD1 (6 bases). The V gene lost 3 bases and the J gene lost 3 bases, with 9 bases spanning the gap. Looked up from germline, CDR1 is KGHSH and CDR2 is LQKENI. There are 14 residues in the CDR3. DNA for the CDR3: TGTGCCAGCTCACCCGGACAGCCCAATCAGCCCCAGCATTTT. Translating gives CASSPGQPNQPQHF.

CDR3 loop: CASSPLTRSRTYNEQFF. In nucleotides, the CDR3 is TGTGCCAGCAGCCCCCTTACTAGGTCACGAACCTACAATGAGCAGTTCTTC. V is TRBV5-8 and J is TRBJ2-1; D perhaps matches TRBD2 (5 bases). The CDR3 length is 17 residues. V lost 4 bases to trimming and J lost 2 bases, with 19 bases between them. The germline CDR1 and CDR2 sequences are SGHTS and YDEGEE.

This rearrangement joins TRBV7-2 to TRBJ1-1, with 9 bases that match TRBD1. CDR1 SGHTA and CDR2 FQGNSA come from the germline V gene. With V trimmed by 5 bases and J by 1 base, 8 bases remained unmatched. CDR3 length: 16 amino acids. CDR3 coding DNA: TGTGCCAGCAGCCCCCTCCCGGGACAGGGGAACACTGAAGCTTTCTTT. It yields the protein CASSPLPGQGNTEAFF.

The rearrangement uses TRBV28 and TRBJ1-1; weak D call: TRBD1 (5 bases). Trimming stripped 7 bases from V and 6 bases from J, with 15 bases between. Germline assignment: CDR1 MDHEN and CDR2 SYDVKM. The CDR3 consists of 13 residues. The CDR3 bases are TGTGCCAGCAACTTGGGGGGTCGCGCTGAAGCTTTCTTT. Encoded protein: CASNLGGRAEAFF.